A single sample is the source of the 30 T cell receptor beta chains below, sequenced in a study of beta chain features in type 1 diabetes. Reverse transcribing all isolated RNA meant expressed TCRB transcripts were sequenced. Some clones are missing from TCRdb's copy, which holds only in-frame ones; the method was immunoSEQ multiplex PCR. The profile covers roughly 140,000 clones, with 11% appearing a single time and about 1.9% taken by the ten largest. The source material was central memory CD4+ T cells from blood. The receptors stem from a man aged 18 to 35 in good health.

This clone was observed a handful of times. This chain connects TRBV14 to TRBJ2-7; D is possibly TRBD1 or TRBD2 (6 bases each). The CDR3 consists of 13 residues. Looked up from germline, CDR1 is SGHDN and CDR2 is FVKESK. V was clipped by 2 bases and J by 6 bases, with 11 bases between them. This CDR3 reads CASSQSRGLEQYF. The CDR3 DNA reads as TGTGCCAGCAGCCAATCTCGGGGGCTCGAGCAGTACTTC.

The gene calls are TRBV11-1 and TRBJ2-5, with unresolved D. The germline V gene has CDR1 SGHAT and CDR2 FQDESV (reference sequence). Trimming shortened V by 4 bases and J by 0 bases, and 6 bases separated the two germline ends. The CDR3 contains 13 residues. The CDR3 nucleotides are TGTGCCAGCAGCTCACTGTACCAAGAGACCCAGTACTTC. Residues: CASSSLYQETQYF.

This clone has at least ten counts. J is TRBJ2-4 and V is TRBV4-2, with D uncertain. Germline V gene data show CDR1 as LGHNA and CDR2 as YNFKEQ. This CDR3 contains 12 residues. Trimming shortened V by 0 bases and J by 10 bases, and 7 bases separated the two germline ends. In DNA, the CDR3 is TGTGCCAGCAGCCAAGATGTAGGGATTCAGTACTTC. This gives the protein CASSQDVGIQYF.

This clone came up a few times. This chain uses TRBV14 with TRBJ2-5; 8 bases map to TRBD2. CDR3 length equals 19 residues. Germline assignment: CDR1 SGHDN and CDR2 FVKESK. J lost 5 bases, V lost 4 bases, and 21 bases had no gene match. The CDR3 nucleotides read TGTGCCAGCAGCCTCACCGGCATACGAGTAGCGGGGATAAGGGAGACCCAGTACTTC. Translation: CASSLTGIRVAGIRETQYF.

This clone was detected ten times or more. The chain couples TRBV2 to TRBJ1-2; D perhaps matches TRBD1 (5 bases). The CDR3 is 14 residues long. From germline, CDR1 is SNHLY and CDR2 FYNNEI. V was shortened by 7 bases and J by 6 bases, with 18 bases between the two germline ends. The chain's CDR3 is CASNPSGKGDGYTF. The CDR3 DNA sequence: TGTGCCAGCAATCCGAGCGGGAAAGGGGATGGCTACACCTTC.

The sample holds a few counts of this clone. CDR3 nucleotide sequence: TGTGCCAGTAGTATCCAGGGGGACCTGACCAAAAACATTCAGTACTTC. Translation: CASSIQGDLTKNIQYF. This chain connects TRBV19 to TRBJ2-4, with 7 bases that match TRBD1. V dropped 3 bases and J dropped 2; count of bases not matched to a gene: 7. The germline CDR1 and CDR2 sequences are LNHDA and SQIVND (reference sequence). The CDR3 is made up of 16 amino acids.

This chain links TRBV28 with TRBJ2-4; 8 bases fit TRBD1. With V trimmed by 3 bases and J by 7 bases, 8 bases remained unmatched. Germline V gives CDR1 MDHEN, CDR2 SYDVKM. CDR3 size: 15 residues. As DNA, the CDR3 is TGTGCCAGCAGTTTTCGACAGGGGAGAATGAACATTCAGTACTTC. It codes for CASSFRQGRMNIQYF.

This clone was counted a few times. This chain links TRBV29-1 with TRBJ2-6, with D uncertain. Trimming took 1 base from V and 0 from J, leaving 7 bases between them. CDR3 size: 15 residues. Germline assignment: CDR1 SQVTM and CDR2 ANQGSEA. The CDR3 coding sequence is TGCAGCGTTGAAGCTGGTATCTCTGGGGCCAACGTCCTGACTTTC. It yields the protein CSVEAGISGANVLTF.

V is TRBV27 and J is TRBJ1-6; D gene ambiguous. Between the trimmed V and J ends, which lost 2 bases and 8 bases, there was a span of 10 bases. This CDR3 has 14 amino acids. The germline V gene encodes CDR1 MNHEY and CDR2 SMNVEV (reference sequence). The CDR3 DNA sequence: TGTGCCAGCAGTTTACTCCACGTCGATTCACCCCTCCACTTT. As protein: CASSLLHVDSPLHF.

This clone turned up a few times. The junction departs from germline at one end; a sequencing error may be responsible. The chain employs TRBV7-3 and TRBJ2-3, with 10 bases that match TRBD2. This CDR3 contains 16 residues. CDR1 and CDR2 from the germline V gene are SGHTA and FQGTGA. The CDR3, as DNA: TGTGCCAGCAGCTTAGGCCCTAGCGGGAGCACACATACGCAGTATTTT. This translates into CASSLGPSGSTHTQYF.

Remarks on this clone: The sample has other DNA sequences that encode this CDR3 too. This chain links TRBV7-9 with TRBJ2-3; D gene ambiguous. There are 13 residues in the CDR3. CDR1 SEHNR and CDR2 FQNEAQ come from the germline V gene (reference sequence). The V and J ends lost 3 bases and 3 bases respectively, with 7 bases between them. CDR3 bases: TGTGCCAGCAGCTTGGGTAGGACAGATACGCAGTATTTT. This gives the protein CASSLGRTDTQYF. Looking up the rest from reference TRBV7-9 and TRBJ2-3 gives the full variable domain: DTGVSQNPRHKITKRGQNVTFRCDPISEHNRLYWYRQTLGQGPEFLTYFQNEAQLEKSRLLSDRFSAERPKGSFSTLEIQRTEQGDSAMYLCASSLGRTDTQYFGPGTRLTVL.

V gene TRBV23-1 combines with J gene TRBJ2-1; either TRBD1 or TRBD2 may supply D (5 bases each). TRBV23-1 is an open reading frame whose function is uncertain. The CDR3 runs 12 residues. The V and J ends lost 9 bases and 10 bases respectively, with 16 bases between them. DNA for the CDR3: TGCGCCAGTCAGTCCCCTTGGGGGGAGCAGTTCTTC. Translated: CASQSPWGEQFF.

The chain combines TRBV4-3 with TRBJ2-1; possibly TRBD2 for D (5 bases). Germline assignment: CDR1 LGHNA and CDR2 YSLEER. The CDR3 has 16 residues. V dropped 0 bases and J dropped 0 bases, with 9 bases sitting between them. The CDR3 loop reads CASSQDPGFSYNEQFF. Written as DNA, the CDR3 is TGCGCCAGCAGCCAAGATCCGGGGTTCTCCTACAATGAGCAGTTCTTC.

The V call is TRBV9, the J call TRBJ2-1, with 8 bases that match TRBD2. The CDR3 covers 15 residues. Germline lookup yields CDR1 SGDLS and CDR2 YYNGEE. V shed 0 bases, J shed 9 bases, and the junction held 8 bases outside the gene matches. The CDR3 DNA sequence: TGTGCCAGCAGCGTAGAGCCAGCGGGAGATGCTGAGCAGTTCTTC. This sequence encodes CASSVEPAGDAEQFF.

The DNA of the CDR3 is TGTGCCAGCTCACCCGCCGTAAACTCCTATGGCTACACCTTC. This codes for CASSPAVNSYGYTF. The chain uses TRBV18 and TRBJ1-2; no definite D call. Looked up from germline, CDR1 is KGHSH and CDR2 is LQKENI. This CDR3 is 14 amino acids long. V dropped 3 bases and J dropped 4 bases, with 12 bases sitting between them.

The table lists this clone with many counts. The chain links TRBV4-3 to TRBJ2-7; D not certain. Trimming shortened V by 0 bases and J by 6 bases, and 15 bases separated the two germline ends. Germline assignment: CDR1 LGHNA and CDR2 YSLEER. CDR3 length: 15 residues. CDR3 sequence: CASSQDRHSGGEQYF. DNA of the CDR3: TGCGCCAGCAGCCAAGATCGTCACAGTGGTGGCGAGCAGTACTTC.

The rearrangement joins TRBV30 to TRBJ2-7; D possibly matches TRBD1 or TRBD2 (5 bases each). Germline CDR1 and CDR2: GTSNPN and SVGIG (reference sequence). Deletions cut 5 bases from V and 0 bases from J, with 5 bases between. The CDR3 consists of 11 residues. CDR3 sequence (DNA): TGTGCCTGGGGGGGCTCCTACGAGCAGTACTTC. It specifies CAWGGSYEQYF.

The V gene is TRBV28, the J gene TRBJ1-1, with unresolved D. Germline CDR1 MDHEN, CDR2 SYDVKM. CDR3 length equals 13 residues. V was pared by 6 bases and J by 6 bases, with 14 bases between. The CDR3 nucleotides read TGTGCCAGCAGGAGGGCCGGATCCGCTGAAGCTTTCTTT. Translated: CASRRAGSAEAFF.

V usage is TRBV4-3 and J usage is TRBJ2-3; TRBD1 might be the D (5 bases). The CDR3 consists of 15 residues. Germline CDR1 reads LGHNA; CDR2 reads YSLEER. The V gene lost 4 bases and the J gene lost 0 bases, with 11 bases spanning the gap. The CDR3 DNA sequence: TGCGCCAGCAGCCCCTGGGCAGGGAGCACAGATACGCAGTATTTT. It codes for CASSPWAGSTDTQYF.

Note on this clone: A much larger clone lies one base from this, so it may be a read error. The chain combines TRBV7-3 with TRBJ2-2; 7 nucleotides match TRBD1. CDR1 is SGHTA and CDR2 is FQGTGA in the germline V gene. Germline trimming cut 5 bases from V and 0 bases from J; bases unmatched to any gene: 3. CDR3 length: 15 amino acids. CDR3 nucleotide sequence: TGTGCCAGCAGCACGACAGGGACGAACACCGGGGAGCTGTTTTTT. It translates to CASSTTGTNTGELFF.

The chain links TRBV28 to TRBJ1-2; D may be TRBD1 (6 bases). The germline V gene has CDR1 MDHEN and CDR2 SYDVKM. This CDR3 spans 13 amino acids. The V end was cut by 6 bases, the J end by 5 bases, with 13 bases between. CDR3 nucleotide sequence: TGTGCCAGCAGACCCCCGACAGGATATGGCTACACCTTC. Encoded protein: CASRPPTGYGYTF.

A few counts support this clone. The J gene is TRBJ2-5, the V gene TRBV5-1, with D possibly being TRBD1 or TRBD2 (6 bases each). This CDR3 contains 16 residues. Germline CDR1 reads SGHRS; CDR2 reads YFSETQ. V lost 0 bases to trimming and J lost 3 bases, with 15 bases between them. The CDR3 coding sequence is TGCGCCAGCAGCTTGGGACTCCTGGGGGGCAAAGAGACCCAGTACTTC. It translates to CASSLGLLGGKETQYF.

This rearrangement joins TRBV7-2 to TRBJ2-3; D is possibly TRBD2 (6 bases). This CDR3 has 15 amino acids. Germline V CDR1 and CDR2: SGHTA, FQGNSA. V dropped 2 bases and J dropped 2 bases, with 11 bases sitting between them. CDR3 nucleotides: TGTGCCAGCAGCTTAAGGCGGGGTAACACAGATACGCAGTATTTT. It codes for CASSLRRGNTDTQYF.

In its sample, this clone was seen a few times. The genes are TRBV11-2 and TRBJ2-7; TRBD1 agrees at 8 bases. The CDR3 is made up of 15 amino acids. The junction had 10 bases not matched to a gene; V was cut back by 3 bases and J by 6 bases. Germline CDR1 reads SGHAT; CDR2 reads FQNNGV. Here the CDR3 DNA reads TGTGCCAGCAGCTTTTCAACCCCAGGGGGCGTCGAGCAGTACTTC. Translating it yields CASSFSTPGGVEQYF.

The rearrangement uses TRBV7-2 and TRBJ2-7; D is unclear. The CDR3 is 15 amino acids. CDR1 is SGHTA and CDR2 is FQGNSA in the germline V gene. V was clipped by 1 base and J by 1 base, with 11 bases between them. The CDR3 sequence is CASSLGKIQSYEQYF. The CDR3 coding sequence is TGTGCCAGCAGCTTAGGTAAAATCCAGTCCTACGAGCAGTACTTC.

There are many counts of this clone. The chain combines TRBV5-4 with TRBJ2-3; D gene ambiguous. With 3 bases removed from V and 10 bases from J, the gap between germline ends came to 15 bases. The germline gives CDR1 SGHNT, CDR2 YYREEE (reference sequence). The CDR3 totals 13 residues. The CDR3 here is CASSSASRAAQYF. CDR3 coding DNA: TGTGCCAGCAGCTCAGCATCCCGGGCAGCGCAGTATTTT. Complete variable domain (other parts from reference TRBV5-4 and TRBJ2-3): ETGVTQSPTHLIKTRGQQVTLRCSSQSGHNTVSWYQQALGQGPQFIFQYYREEENGRGNFPPRFSGLQFPNYSSELNVNALELDDSALYLCASSSASRAAQYFGPGTRLTVL.

The chain couples TRBV7-8 to TRBJ1-5; the match to TRBD1 covers 7 bases. The V gene end was trimmed by 5 bases and the J gene end by 0 bases; junction bases not matched to a gene: 4. The CDR3 has 15 amino acids. CDR1 SGHVS and CDR2 FQNEAQ come from the germline V gene. CDR3 nucleotides: TGTGCCAGCAGCACGGGGACAGCTAGCAATCAGCCCCAGCATTTT. This encodes CASSTGTASNQPQHF.

This clone showed up just a few times. This chain connects TRBV19 to TRBJ2-7; 10 bases are a match to TRBD1. The J segment lost 5 bases and the V segment lost 5 bases, leaving 12 bases of the junction unmatched. The CDR3 totals 16 residues. The V gene's germline CDR1 is LNHDA and CDR2 SQIVND (reference sequence). This CDR3 is CASSLRPGTGDHEQYF. The CDR3 nucleotides read TGTGCCAGTAGTCTCAGGCCAGGGACAGGGGACCACGAGCAGTACTTC. The whole variable domain, remainder taken from reference TRBV19 and TRBJ2-7, is DGGITQSPKYLFRKEGQNVTLSCEQNLNHDAMYWYRQDPGQGLRLIYYSQIVNDFQKGDIAEGYSVSREKKESFPLTVTSAQKNPTAFYLCASSLRPGTGDHEQYFGPGTRLTVT.

This clone occurred many times. The rearrangement uses TRBV21-1 and TRBJ1-3. TRBV21-1 constitutes a pseudogene. The CDR3 sequence is 16 residues long. In DNA form, the CDR3 reads TGTGCCAGCAGCAAAGTCTATAGGGTGTGTGGAAACACCATATATTTT. Protein product: CASSKVYRVCGNTIYF.

The rearrangement joins TRBV15 to TRBJ1-5; unclear D gene. With 5 bases removed from V and 3 bases from J, the gap between germline ends came to 11 bases. CDR3 length equals 14 residues. Germline CDR1 is LNHNV and CDR2 is YYDKDF (reference sequence). The DNA for the CDR3 is TGTGCCACCAGCCCCCGGGTTTCCAATCAGCCCCAGCATTTT. Its protein is CATSPRVSNQPQHF.